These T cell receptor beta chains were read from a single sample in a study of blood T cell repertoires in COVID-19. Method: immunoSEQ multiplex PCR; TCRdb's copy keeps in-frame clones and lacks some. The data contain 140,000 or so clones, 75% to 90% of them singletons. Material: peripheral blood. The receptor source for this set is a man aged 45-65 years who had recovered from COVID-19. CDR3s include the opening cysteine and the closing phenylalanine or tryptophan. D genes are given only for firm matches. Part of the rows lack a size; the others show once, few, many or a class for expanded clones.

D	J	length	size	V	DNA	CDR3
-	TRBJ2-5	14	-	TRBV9	TGTGCCAGCAGCAGGCAGGAGGCCAAAGAGACCCAGTACTTC	CASSRQEAKETQYF
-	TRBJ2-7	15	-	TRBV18	TGTGCCAGCTCACCACTGTCGGGTCCGGGGAGAGAGCAGTACTTC	CASSPLSGPGREQYF
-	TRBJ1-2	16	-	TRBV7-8	TGTGCCAGCAGCCTAGTTGGGGGGAGACGCATCTATGGCTACACCTTC	CASSLVGGRRIYGYTF
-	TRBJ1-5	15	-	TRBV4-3	TGCGCCAGCAGCCAGGACATCTATAGCAATCAGCCCCAGCATTTT	CASSQDIYSNQPQHF
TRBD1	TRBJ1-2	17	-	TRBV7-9	TGTGCCAGCAGCCATACTAATCCAGGGGGCTATAACTATGGCTACACCTTC	CASSHTNPGGYNYGYTF
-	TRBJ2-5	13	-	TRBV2	TGTGCCAGCAGTGAAGTCGTCGCGGAGACCCAGTACTTC	CASSEVVAETQYF
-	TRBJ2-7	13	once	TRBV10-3	TGTGCCATGGGCGGCGGAGGACCTAACGAGCAGTACTTC	CAMGGGGPNEQYF
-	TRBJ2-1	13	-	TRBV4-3	TGCGCCAGCAGCCAAGGGGCATACAATGAGCAGTTCTTC	CASSQGAYNEQFF
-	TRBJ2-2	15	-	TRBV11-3	TGTGCCAGCAGCTCTGCGACAGGGAACACCGGGGAGCTGTTTTTT	CASSSATGNTGELFF
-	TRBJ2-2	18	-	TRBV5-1	TGCGCCAGCAGCTTGGGACCACAGGGCAGCGGGAACACCGGGGAGCTGTTTTTT	CASSLGPQGSGNTGELFF
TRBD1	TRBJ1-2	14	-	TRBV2	TGTGCCAGCAGTGAACATGGACAGGGGGGTGGCTACACCTTC	CASSEHGQGGGYTF
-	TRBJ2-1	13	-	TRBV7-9	TGTGCCAGCAGCCCACGCGCAACCGATGAGCAGTTCTTC	CASSPRATDEQFF
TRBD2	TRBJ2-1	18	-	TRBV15	TGTGCCACCAGCAGAGATCAAGGACTAGCGGGGGGGCTTGGTGAGCAGTTCTTC	CATSRDQGLAGGLGEQFF
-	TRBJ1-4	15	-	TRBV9	TGTGCCAGCAGCCCAAGACAGGCAACTAATGAAAAACTGTTTTTT	CASSPRQATNEKLFF
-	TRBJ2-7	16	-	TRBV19	TGTGCCAGTAGTATAGAGGTACAGCTTAAAACCTACGAGCAGTACTTC	CASSIEVQLKTYEQYF
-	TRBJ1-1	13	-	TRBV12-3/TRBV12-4	TGTGCCAGCAGTGTCCAGGACGGGGGTCGGGCTTTCTTT	CASSVQDGGRAFF
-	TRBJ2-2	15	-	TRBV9	TGTGCCAGCAGCGCCGGAGGGGACAACACCGGGGAGCTGTTTTTT	CASSAGGDNTGELFF
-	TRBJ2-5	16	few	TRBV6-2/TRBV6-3	TGTGCCAGCAGTTACGGAGCGCCGGTTGGCCAAGAGACCCAGTACTTC	CASSYGAPVGQETQYF
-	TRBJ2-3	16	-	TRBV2	TGTGCCAGCAGTGAGGGGGGACTGAAGAGCACAGATACGCAGTATTTT	CASSEGGLKSTDTQYF
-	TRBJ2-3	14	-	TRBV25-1	TGTGCCAGCACTCCGGGACTTGACACAGATACGCAGTATTTT	CASTPGLDTDTQYF
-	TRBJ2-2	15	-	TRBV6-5	TGTGCCAGCGCGAATCCCCCTCCGGGTAGCGGGGAGCTGTTTTTT	CASANPPPGSGELFF
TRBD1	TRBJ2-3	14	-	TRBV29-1	TGCAGCCTTGGGACAGCCTCTAGCACAGATACGCAGTATTTT	CSLGTASSTDTQYF
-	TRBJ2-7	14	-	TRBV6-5	TGTGCCAGCACCGGGGGGCGCCCCACTTCCGAGCAGTACTTC	CASTGGRPTSEQYF
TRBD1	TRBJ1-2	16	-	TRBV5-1	TGCGCCAGCAGCTTCCCGGACAGGACGACTAACTATGGCTACACCTTC	CASSFPDRTTNYGYTF
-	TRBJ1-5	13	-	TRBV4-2	TGTGCCAGCAGCCAAGATCGGTTTCAGCCCCAGCATTTT	CASSQDRFQPQHF
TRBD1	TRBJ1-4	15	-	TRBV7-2	TGTGCCAGCAGCTTAGGGGGACAGAATAATGAAAAACTGTTTTTT	CASSLGGQNNEKLFF
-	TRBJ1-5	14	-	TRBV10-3	TGTGCCATCAGTGACGGGGACATCATTCAGCCCCAGCATTTT	CAISDGDIIQPQHF
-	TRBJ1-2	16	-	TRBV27	TGTGCCAGCAGTCCAAGGCCGGGCGGGGTAAACTATGGCTACACCTTC	CASSPRPGGVNYGYTF
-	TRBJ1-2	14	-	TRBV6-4	TGTGCCACCCATCCGGGGGGAACAAGCTATGGCTACACCTTC	CATHPGGTSYGYTF
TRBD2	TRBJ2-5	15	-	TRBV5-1	TGCGCCAGCAGCTTGGCAGCGGGATTCCAAGAGACCCAGTACTTC	CASSLAAGFQETQYF
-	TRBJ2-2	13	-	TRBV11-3	TGTGCCAGCAGCCTCCTCCGGGCCGGGGAGCTGTTTTTT	CASSLLRAGELFF
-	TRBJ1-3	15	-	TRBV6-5	TGTGCCAGTAAGAGGTCCGCTCTCCCTGGAAACACCATATATTTT	CASKRSALPGNTIYF
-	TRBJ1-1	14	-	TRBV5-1	TGCGCCAGCAGCTTGTCCTTTACTGGCACTGAAGCTTTCTTT	CASSLSFTGTEAFF
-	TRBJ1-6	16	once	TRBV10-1	TGCGCCAGCACGAATCTGCCAGGAAAGCCATATCAAGCCCTCCACTTT	CASTNLPGKPYQALHF
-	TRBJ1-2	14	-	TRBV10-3	TGTGCCATCAGCGTCTCAAAACGCGGTTATGGCTACACCTTC	CAISVSKRGYGYTF
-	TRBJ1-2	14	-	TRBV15	TGTGCCACCAGCAGAGATCAATTAAGGGGAGGCTACACCTTC	CATSRDQLRGGYTF
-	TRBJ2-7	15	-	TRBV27	TGTGCCAGCAGTTTGTCGGCAGGGGCCGTCTACGAGCAGTACTTC	CASSLSAGAVYEQYF
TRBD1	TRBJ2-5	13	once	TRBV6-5	TGTGCCAGCAGCGACAGGGTCCAAGAGACCCAGTACTTC	CASSDRVQETQYF
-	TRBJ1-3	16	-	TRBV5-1	TGCGCCAGCAGCTTGTCTCGTACCGGCTCTGGAAACACCATATATTTT	CASSLSRTGSGNTIYF
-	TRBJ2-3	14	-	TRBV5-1	TGCGCCAGCAGCTTGTTTGGGGGCGCAGATACGCAGTATTTT	CASSLFGGADTQYF